The rows below give T cell receptor beta chains drawn from one sample of a study of STAT5B mutations in CD4+ large granular lymphocyte leukemia. This table comes from immunoSEQ multiplex PCR, and its TCRdb copy is limited to in-frame clones, with some not included. Among 25,000 to 35,000 clones, around 81% were seen once, and the ten largest hold 3.5% to 5%. Material: CD4+ T cells from blood buffy coats. These TCRs come from a human donor in good health. The conserved cysteine and the conserved F or W are not part of the CDR3 here. The D gene is left open where the match is weak.

TRBJ2-3,-,TRBV6-1,ASSESGTDTQY
TRBJ1-3,-,TRBV5-1,ASSRQSGDSGNTIY
TRBJ2-6,TRBD1,TRBV28,ASRRAQGTHSGANVLT
TRBJ2-1,TRBD2,TRBV30,AWSGGLAGGSYNEQF
TRBJ2-3,TRBD1,TRBV19,AIQDRQGSTDTQY
TRBJ2-1,-,TRBV4-2,ASSQGALGEDEQF
TRBJ1-1,TRBD1,TRBV19,ASWTGATEAF
TRBJ2-6,-,TRBV5-1,ASSLPGPDNSGANVLT
TRBJ1-1,-,TRBV5-1,ASSGAMNTEAF
TRBJ2-2,TRBD1,TRBV18,ASSPQRSGTGVGGELF
TRBJ2-3,-,TRBV28,ASSLRGSDTQY
TRBJ2-1,-,TRBV5-1,ASSSEAESYNEQF
TRBJ1-5,-,TRBV15,ATSRGAVANQPQH
TRBJ1-2,-,TRBV5-1,ASSLGAGSYGYT
TRBJ2-6,TRBD1,TRBV4-1,ASSQGPGQGASGANVLT
TRBJ2-3,-,TRBV4-3,ASSQDSGAGTPDTQY
TRBJ1-1,-,TRBV7-2,ASSLGGQGLNTEAF
TRBJ2-7,-,TRBV18,ASSPGVDYEQY
TRBJ1-1,TRBD1,TRBV19,ASSTTGTGRPEAF
TRBJ2-1,-,TRBV20-1,SALSYDEQF
TRBJ1-4,-,TRBV7-9,ASSLGARSTNEKLF
TRBJ1-3,-,TRBV11-2,ASSLASPRTSGNTIY
TRBJ1-3,-,TRBV2,ASSLLGASSGNTIY